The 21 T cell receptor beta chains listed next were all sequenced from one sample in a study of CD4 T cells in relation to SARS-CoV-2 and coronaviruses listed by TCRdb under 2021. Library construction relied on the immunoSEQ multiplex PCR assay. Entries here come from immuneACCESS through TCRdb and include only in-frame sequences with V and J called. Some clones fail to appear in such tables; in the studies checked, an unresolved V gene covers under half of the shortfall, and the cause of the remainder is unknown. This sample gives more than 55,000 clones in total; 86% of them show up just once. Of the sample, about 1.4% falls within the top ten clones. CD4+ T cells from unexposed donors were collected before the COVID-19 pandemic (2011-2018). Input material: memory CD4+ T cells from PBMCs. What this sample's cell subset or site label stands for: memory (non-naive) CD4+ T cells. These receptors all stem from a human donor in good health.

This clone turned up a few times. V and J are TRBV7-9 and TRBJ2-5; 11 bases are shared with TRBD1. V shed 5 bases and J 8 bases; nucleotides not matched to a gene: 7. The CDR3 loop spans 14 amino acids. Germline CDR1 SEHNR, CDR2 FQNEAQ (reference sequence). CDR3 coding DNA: TGTGCCAGCAGCGTATCCGGGACAGGGGGAACCCAGTACTTC. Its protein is CASSVSGTGGTQYF. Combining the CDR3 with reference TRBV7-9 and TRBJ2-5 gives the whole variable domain DTGVSQNPRHKITKRGQNVTFRCDPISEHNRLYWYRQTLGQGPEFLTYFQNEAQLEKSRLLSDRFSAERPKGSFSTLEIQRTEQGDSAMYLCASSVSGTGGTQYFGPGTRLLVL.

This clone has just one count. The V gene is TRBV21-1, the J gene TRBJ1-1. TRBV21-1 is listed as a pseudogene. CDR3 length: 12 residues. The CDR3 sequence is CASSKREVGAFF. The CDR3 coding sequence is TGTGCCAGCAGCAAAAGAGAGGTGGGGGCTTTCTTT.

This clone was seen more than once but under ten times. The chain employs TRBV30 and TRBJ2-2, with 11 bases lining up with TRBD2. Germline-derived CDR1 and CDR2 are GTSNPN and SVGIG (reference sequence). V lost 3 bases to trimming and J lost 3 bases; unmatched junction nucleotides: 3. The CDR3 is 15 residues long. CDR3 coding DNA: TGTGCCTGGAGGTTTAGCGGGAGGGACACCGGGGAGCTGTTTTTT. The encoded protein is CAWRFSGRDTGELFF.

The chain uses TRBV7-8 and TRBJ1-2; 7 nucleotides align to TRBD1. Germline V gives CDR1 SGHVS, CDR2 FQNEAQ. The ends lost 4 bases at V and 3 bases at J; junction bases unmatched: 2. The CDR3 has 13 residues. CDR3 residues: CASSSDRDYGYTF. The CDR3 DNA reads TGTGCCAGCAGCTCTGACAGGGACTATGGCTACACCTTC. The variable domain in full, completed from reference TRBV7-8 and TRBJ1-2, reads GAGVSQSPRYKVAKRGQDVALRCDPISGHVSLFWYQQALGQGPEFLTYFQNEAQLDKSGLPSDRFFAERPEGSVSTLKIQRTQQEDSAVYLCASSSDRDYGYTFGSGTRLTVV.

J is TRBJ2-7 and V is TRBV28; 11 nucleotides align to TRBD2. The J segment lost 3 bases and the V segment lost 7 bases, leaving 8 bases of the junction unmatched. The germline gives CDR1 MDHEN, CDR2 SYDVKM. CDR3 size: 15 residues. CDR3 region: CASTVSGLADYEQYF. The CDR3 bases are TGTGCCAGCACCGTCTCGGGACTAGCGGACTACGAGCAGTACTTC.

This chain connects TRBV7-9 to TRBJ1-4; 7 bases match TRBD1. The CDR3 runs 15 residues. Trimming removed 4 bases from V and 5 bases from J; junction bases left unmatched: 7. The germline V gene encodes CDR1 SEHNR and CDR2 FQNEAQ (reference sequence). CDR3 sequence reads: CASSSYRGANEKLFF. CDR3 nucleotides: TGTGCCAGCAGCTCATACAGGGGCGCGAATGAAAAACTGTTTTTT.

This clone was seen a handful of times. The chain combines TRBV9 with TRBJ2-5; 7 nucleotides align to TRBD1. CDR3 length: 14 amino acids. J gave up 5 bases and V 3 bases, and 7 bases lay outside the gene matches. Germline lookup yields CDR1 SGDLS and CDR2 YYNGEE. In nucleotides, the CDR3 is TGTGCCAGCAGCGAGACAGGGTTGGTCGAGACCCAGTACTTC. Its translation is CASSETGLVETQYF.

DNA for the CDR3: TGTGCCAGCATGTGGCAGTCAGAGACCCAGTACTTC. Amino acids: CASMWQSETQYF. The rearrangement links TRBV2 to TRBJ2-5, with no clear D. This CDR3 region has 12 residues. The V end lost 7 bases, the J end lost 4 bases, and 10 bases lay between the germline ends. The germline V gene has CDR1 SNHLY and CDR2 FYNNEI. Supplemented by reference TRBV2 and TRBJ2-5, the full variable domain reads EPEVTQTPSHQVTQMGQEVILRCVPISNHLYFYWYRQILGQKVEFLVSFYNNEISEKSEIFDDQFSVERPDGSNFTLKIRSTKLEDSAMYFCASMWQSETQYFGPGTRLLVL.

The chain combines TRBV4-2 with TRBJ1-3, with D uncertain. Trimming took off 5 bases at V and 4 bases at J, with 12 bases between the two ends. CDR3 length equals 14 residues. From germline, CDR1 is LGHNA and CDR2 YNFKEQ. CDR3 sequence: CASSGLGMGNTIYF. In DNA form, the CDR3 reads TGTGCCAGCAGCGGGTTGGGAATGGGAAACACCATATATTTT.

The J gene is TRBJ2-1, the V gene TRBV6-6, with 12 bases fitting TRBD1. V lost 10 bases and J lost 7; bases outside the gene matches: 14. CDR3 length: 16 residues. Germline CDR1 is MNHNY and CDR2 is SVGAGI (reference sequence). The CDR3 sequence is CAIIPGGTGGLNEQFF. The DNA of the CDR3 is TGTGCCATCATCCCCGGGGGGACAGGGGGCTTAAATGAGCAGTTCTTC.

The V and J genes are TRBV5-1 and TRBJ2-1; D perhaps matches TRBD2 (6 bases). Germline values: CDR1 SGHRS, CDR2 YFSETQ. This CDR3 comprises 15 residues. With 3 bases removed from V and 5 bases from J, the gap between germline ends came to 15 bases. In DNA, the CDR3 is TGCGCCAGCAGCTCGGAGACTAGGTCCGACAATGAGCAGTTCTTC. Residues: CASSSETRSDNEQFF.

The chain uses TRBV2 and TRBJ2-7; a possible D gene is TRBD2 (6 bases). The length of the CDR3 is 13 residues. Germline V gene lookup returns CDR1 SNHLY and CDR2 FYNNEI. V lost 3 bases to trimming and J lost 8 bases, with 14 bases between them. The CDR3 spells CASSDDVRGKQYF. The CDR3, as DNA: TGTGCCAGCAGTGATGACGTGCGGGGAAAGCAGTACTTC. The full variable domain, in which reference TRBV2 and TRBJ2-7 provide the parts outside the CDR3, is EPEVTQTPSHQVTQMGQEVILRCVPISNHLYFYWYRQILGQKVEFLVSFYNNEISEKSEIFDDQFSVERPDGSNFTLKIRSTKLEDSAMYFCASSDDVRGKQYFGPGTRLTVT.

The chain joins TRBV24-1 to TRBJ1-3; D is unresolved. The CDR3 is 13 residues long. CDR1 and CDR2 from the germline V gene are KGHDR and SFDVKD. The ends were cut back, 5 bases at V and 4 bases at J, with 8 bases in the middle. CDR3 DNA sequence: TGTGCCACCAGTGGTGGGTCGGGAAACACCATATATTTT. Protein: CATSGGSGNTIYF.

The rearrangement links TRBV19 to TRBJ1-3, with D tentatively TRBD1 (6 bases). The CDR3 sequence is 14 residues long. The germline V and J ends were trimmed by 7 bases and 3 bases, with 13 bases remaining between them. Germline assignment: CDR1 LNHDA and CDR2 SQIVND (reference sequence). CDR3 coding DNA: TGTGCCAGTAATAGCCAGGGGAGTGGAAACACCATATATTTT. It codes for CASNSQGSGNTIYF.

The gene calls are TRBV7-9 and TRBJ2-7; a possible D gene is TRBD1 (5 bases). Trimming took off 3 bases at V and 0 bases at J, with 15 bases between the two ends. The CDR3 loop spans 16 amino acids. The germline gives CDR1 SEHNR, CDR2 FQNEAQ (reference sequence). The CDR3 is CASSLDTGRSSYEQYF. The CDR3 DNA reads TGTGCCAGCAGCTTGGACACAGGCCGTAGCTCCTACGAGCAGTACTTC.

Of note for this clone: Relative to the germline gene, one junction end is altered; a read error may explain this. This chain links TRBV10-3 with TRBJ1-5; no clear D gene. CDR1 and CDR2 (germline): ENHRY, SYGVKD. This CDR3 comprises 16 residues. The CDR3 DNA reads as TGTGCCATCAGTGAGTCGGTAGGGAGCACCAATCGGCCCCAGCATTTT. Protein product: CAISESVGSTNRPQHF.

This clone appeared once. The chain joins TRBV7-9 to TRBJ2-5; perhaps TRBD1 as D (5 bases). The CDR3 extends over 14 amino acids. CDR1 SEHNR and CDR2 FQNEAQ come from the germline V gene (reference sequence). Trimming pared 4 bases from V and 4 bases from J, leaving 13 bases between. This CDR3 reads CASSSQGIVETQYF. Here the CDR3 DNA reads TGTGCCAGCAGCTCGCAGGGAATTGTAGAGACCCAGTACTTC.

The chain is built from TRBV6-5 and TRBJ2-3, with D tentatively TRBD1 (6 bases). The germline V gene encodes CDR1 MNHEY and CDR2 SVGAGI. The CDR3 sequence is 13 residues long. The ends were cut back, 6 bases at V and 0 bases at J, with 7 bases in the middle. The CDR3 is CASRDRSTDTQYF. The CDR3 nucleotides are TGTGCCAGCAGGGACAGAAGCACAGATACGCAGTATTTT.

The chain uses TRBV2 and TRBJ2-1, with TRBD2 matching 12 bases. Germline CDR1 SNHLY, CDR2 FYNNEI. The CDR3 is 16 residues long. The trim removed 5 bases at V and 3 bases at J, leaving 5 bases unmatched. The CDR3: CASSREGLAGYNEQFF. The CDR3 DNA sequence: TGTGCCAGCAGTCGAGAGGGACTAGCGGGCTACAATGAGCAGTTCTTC.

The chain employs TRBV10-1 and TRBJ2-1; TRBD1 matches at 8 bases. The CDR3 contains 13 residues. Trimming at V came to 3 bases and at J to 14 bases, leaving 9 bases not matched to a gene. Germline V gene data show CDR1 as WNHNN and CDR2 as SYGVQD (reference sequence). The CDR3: CASSDYTGTGEFF. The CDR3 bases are TGCGCCAGCAGTGATTATACCGGGACAGGAGAGTTCTTC.

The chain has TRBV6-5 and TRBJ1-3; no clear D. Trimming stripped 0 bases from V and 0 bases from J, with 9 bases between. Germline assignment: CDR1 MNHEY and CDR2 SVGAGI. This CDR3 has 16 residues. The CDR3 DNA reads TGTGCCAGCAGTTACTCCGGGCCCTCCTCTGGAAACACCATATATTTT. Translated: CASSYSGPSSGNTIYF.